Presented here are 8 T cell receptor beta chains from one specimen sequenced in a study of molecular identifiers for immune sequencing clone quantification. MiXCR, run by TCRdb on the PCR reads, gives a single entry per CDR3 protein. The data hold a few hundred thousand distinct CDR3 sequences, with around 23% observed a single time. The sequencing sample was made of naive CD8+ T cells from blood, with Jurkat cell RNA spiked in. Described subset: FACS-sorted CD8+CD4-CCR7+CD45RA+ naive T cells. The receptors were sampled from a human donor in good health. Some libraries in this study had Jurkat cell RNA spiked in.

A note on this clonotype: A much larger clone differs from this one at a single base, so this may be a read error. The J gene is TRBJ2-5, the V gene TRBV7-2; D call uncertain. This CDR3 region has 14 residues. V lost 1 base and J lost 4, with 10 bases in between. Looked up from germline, CDR1 is SGHTA and CDR2 is FQGNSA. CDR3 sequence reads: CASSLVGSPETQYF. DNA for the CDR3: TGTGCCAGCAGCTTAGTGGGCAGCCCAGAGACCCAGTACTTC.

On this clonotype itself: Germline and junction disagree at one end, which may indicate a read error. This rearrangement joins TRBV6-2 or TRBV6-3 to TRBJ1-5, with D possibly TRBD1 on 6 matching bases. Looked up from germline, CDR1 is MNHEY and CDR2 is SVGEGT. This CDR3 is 15 amino acids long. CDR3 bases: TGTGCCAGCAGGTTGGACAGCTCGAGCAATCAGCCCCCGCATTTT. This gives the protein CASRLDSSSNQPPHF.

V gene TRBV4-1 combines with J gene TRBJ1-2, with D hard to call. The CDR3 spans 16 residues. V was trimmed by 1 base and J by 4 bases, leaving 16 bases between them. CDR1 and CDR2 (germline): MGHRA, YSYEKL. The CDR3 DNA reads TGCGCCAGCAGCCAAGTAACCCCCGGAACCTCCTATGGCTACACCTTC. Its protein product is CASSQVTPGTSYGYTF.

Ten or more counts support this clonotype. The chain couples TRBV6-5 to TRBJ2-5; weak D call: TRBD1 (7 bases). V lost 5 bases to trimming and J lost 5 bases, with 15 bases between them. There are 14 residues in the CDR3. CDR1 MNHEY and CDR2 SVGAGI come from the germline V gene. CDR3 loop: CASSASGGYETQYF. In nucleotides, the CDR3 is TGTGCCAGCAGTGCTTCAGGGGGGTATGAGACCCAGTACTTC.

This clonotype appeared many times. The rearrangement joins TRBV29-1 to TRBJ1-1; D is ambiguous. Trimming cost V 7 bases and J 3 bases, with 15 bases left between them. The length of the CDR3 is 13 residues. Germline V gene sequence: CDR1 SQVTM, CDR2 ANQGSEA. The CDR3 nucleotides read TGCAGCGCTGCGGGCCTCGCGGACACTGAAGCTTTCTTT. It translates to CSAAGLADTEAFF.

This clonotype appeared a few times. The chain has TRBV19 and TRBJ2-3; D may match TRBD1 or TRBD2 (6 bases each). Per the germline V gene, CDR1 is LNHDA and CDR2 is SQIVND (reference sequence). The CDR3 has 15 amino acids. Trimming stripped 3 bases from V and 2 bases from J, with 12 bases between. Here the CDR3 DNA reads TGTGCCAGTAGTATCGGGGGCTCGGACACAGATACGCAGTATTTT. This encodes CASSIGGSDTDTQYF. Full variable domain (rest looked up from reference TRBV19 and TRBJ2-3): DGGITQSPKYLFRKEGQNVTLSCEQNLNHDAMYWYRQDPGQGLRLIYYSQIVNDFQKGDIAEGYSVSREKKESFPLTVTSAQKNPTAFYLCASSIGGSDTDTQYFGPGTRLTVL.

This clonotype was counted a few times. V and J are TRBV20-1 and TRBJ2-2; 7 bases agree with TRBD2. The CDR3 spans 15 residues. The V gene end was trimmed by 0 bases and the J gene end by 6 bases; junction bases not matched to a gene: 7. The germline V gene encodes CDR1 DFQATT and CDR2 SNEGSKA (reference sequence). CDR3 DNA: TGCAGTGCTAGAGATCTGGAGCGGGGTGCCGGGGAGCTGTTTTTT. This encodes CSARDLERGAGELFF.

In its sample, this clonotype was seen a few times. The chain employs TRBV4-1 and TRBJ2-1, with TRBD1 identical over 9 bases. V trimming: 3 bases; J trimming: 4 bases; junction bases outside the gene matches: 7. Germline values: CDR1 MGHRA, CDR2 YSYEKL. CDR3 size: 16 residues. CDR3 loop: CASSHRGQGTYNEQFF. In DNA form, the CDR3 reads TGCGCCAGCAGCCATCGAGGACAGGGGACTTACAATGAGCAGTTCTTC.